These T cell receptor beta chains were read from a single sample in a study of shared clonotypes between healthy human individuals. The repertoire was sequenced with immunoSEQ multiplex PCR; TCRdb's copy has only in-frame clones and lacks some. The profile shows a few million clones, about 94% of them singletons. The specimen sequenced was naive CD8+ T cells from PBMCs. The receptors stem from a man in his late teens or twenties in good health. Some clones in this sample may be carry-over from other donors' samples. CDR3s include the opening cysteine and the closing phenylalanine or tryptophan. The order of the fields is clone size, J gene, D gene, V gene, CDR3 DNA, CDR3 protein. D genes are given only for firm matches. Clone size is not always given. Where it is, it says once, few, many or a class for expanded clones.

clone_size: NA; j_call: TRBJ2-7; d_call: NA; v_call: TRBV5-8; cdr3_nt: TGTGCCAGCGATATGGTAGGAACCTACGAGCAGTACTTC; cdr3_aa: CASDMVGTYEQYF
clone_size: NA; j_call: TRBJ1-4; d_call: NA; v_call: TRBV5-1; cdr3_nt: TGCGCCAGCAGCTTGGCCGGGGGGCCCGTCACTAATGAAAAACTGTTTTTT; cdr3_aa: CASSLAGGPVTNEKLFF
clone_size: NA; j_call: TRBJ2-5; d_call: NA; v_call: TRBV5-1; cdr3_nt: TGCGCCAGCAGCTTGTCAAGGCTGGGGATCCAAGAGACCCAGTACTTC; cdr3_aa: CASSLSRLGIQETQYF
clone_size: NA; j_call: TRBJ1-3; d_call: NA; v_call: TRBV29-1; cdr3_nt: TGCAGCGTTGCCGGGGGGGACATCCCTGGAAACACCATATATTTT; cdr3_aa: CSVAGGDIPGNTIYF
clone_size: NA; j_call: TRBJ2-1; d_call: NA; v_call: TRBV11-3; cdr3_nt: TGTGCCAGCAGCTTAAACGGCAGGGCGTCGATTCAGTTCTTC; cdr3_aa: CASSLNGRASIQFF
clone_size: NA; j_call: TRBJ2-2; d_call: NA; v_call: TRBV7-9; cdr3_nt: TGTGCCAGCAGCCTGAGACAGGGAGGAGACACCGGGGAGCTGTTTTTT; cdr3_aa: CASSLRQGGDTGELFF
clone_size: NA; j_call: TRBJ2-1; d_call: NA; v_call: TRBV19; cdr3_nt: TGTGCCAGTAGTTGGGGGGGCCCTAGTAACGAGCAGTTCTTC; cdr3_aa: CASSWGGPSNEQFF
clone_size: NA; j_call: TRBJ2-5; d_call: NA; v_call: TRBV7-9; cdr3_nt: TGTGCCAGCGAGTCCCGGGGTGAGACCCAGTACTTC; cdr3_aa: CASESRGETQYF
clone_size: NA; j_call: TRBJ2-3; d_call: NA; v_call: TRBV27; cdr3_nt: TGTGCCAGCAGTTCCCTGGGGGCCACAGATACGCAGTATTTT; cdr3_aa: CASSSLGATDTQYF
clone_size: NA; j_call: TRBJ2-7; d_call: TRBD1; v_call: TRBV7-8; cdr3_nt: TGTGCCAGCAGCTCACCCGGGACAGGGGTCGACGAGCAGTACTTC; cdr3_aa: CASSSPGTGVDEQYF
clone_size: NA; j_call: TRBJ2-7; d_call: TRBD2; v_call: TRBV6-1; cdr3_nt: TGTGCCAGCAGCGCGGGACTAGCGGGAGGCTACGAGCAGTACTTC; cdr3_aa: CASSAGLAGGYEQYF
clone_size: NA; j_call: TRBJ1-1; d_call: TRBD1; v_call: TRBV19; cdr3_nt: TGTGCCAGTAGTTACAGGGGTCCGAACACTGAAGCTTTCTTT; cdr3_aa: CASSYRGPNTEAFF
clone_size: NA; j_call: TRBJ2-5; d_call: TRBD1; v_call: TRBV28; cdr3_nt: TGTGCCAGCAGCTCTACCCGGGACAGCCAAGAGACCCAGTACTTC; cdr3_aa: CASSSTRDSQETQYF
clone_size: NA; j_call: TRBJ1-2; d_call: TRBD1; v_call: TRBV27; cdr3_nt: TGTGCCAGCAGGGACAGGGGGATTGGCTACACCTTC; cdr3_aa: CASRDRGIGYTF
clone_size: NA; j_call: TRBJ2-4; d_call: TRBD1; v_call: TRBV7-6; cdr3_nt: TGTGCCAGCAGCCAGTCGGCGACAGGGGGACACATTCAGTACTTC; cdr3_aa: CASSQSATGGHIQYF
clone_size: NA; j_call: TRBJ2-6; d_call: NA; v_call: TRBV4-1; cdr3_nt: TGCGCCACTGGTACGGTTGGGGCCAACGTCCTGACTTTC; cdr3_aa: CATGTVGANVLTF
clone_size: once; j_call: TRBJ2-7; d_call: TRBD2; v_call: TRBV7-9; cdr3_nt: TGTGCCAGCAGCTTAGCGAGGTCACTAGCGGCTACTCCCGAGCAGTACTTC; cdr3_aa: CASSLARSLAATPEQYF
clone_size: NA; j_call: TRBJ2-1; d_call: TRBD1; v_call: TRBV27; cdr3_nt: TGTGCCAGCAGGGGACAGGGGCCCGGGAGTAGGAAGTTCTTC; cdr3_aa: CASRGQGPGSRKFF
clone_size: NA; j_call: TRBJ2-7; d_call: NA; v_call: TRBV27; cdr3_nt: TGTGCCTCAGGGGAGGCCTACGAGCAGTACTTC; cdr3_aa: CASGEAYEQYF
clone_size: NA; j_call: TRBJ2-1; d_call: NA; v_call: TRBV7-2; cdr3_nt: TGTGCCAGCAGCTTAAATCCCCTGGGCGGGGTCAGCTCCTACAATGAGCAGTTCTTC; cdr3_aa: CASSLNPLGGVSSYNEQFF
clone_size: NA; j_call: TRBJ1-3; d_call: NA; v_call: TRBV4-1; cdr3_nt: TGCGCCAGCAGCCAAGTTGCCAGGGCCTCTGGAAACACCATATATTTT; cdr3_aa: CASSQVARASGNTIYF
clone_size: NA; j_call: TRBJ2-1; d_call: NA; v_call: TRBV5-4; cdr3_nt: TGTGCCAGCAGCCCCAGGGCCTACAATGAGCAGTTCTTC; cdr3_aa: CASSPRAYNEQFF
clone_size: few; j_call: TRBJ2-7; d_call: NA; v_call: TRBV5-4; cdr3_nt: TGTGCCAGCAGCTTGGCCACAGGGTCGAACTCCTACGAGCAGTACTTC; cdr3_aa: CASSLATGSNSYEQYF
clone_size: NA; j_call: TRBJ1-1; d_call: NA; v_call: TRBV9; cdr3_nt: TGTGCCAGCAGCCCGAGAGGGAATATGAACACTGAAGCTTTCTTT; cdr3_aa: CASSPRGNMNTEAFF
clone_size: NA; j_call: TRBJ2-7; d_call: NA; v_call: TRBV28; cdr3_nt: TGTGCCAGCAGTTTCCGGGGAGAGCAGTACTTC; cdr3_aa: CASSFRGEQYF
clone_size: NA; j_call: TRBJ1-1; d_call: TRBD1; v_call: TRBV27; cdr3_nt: TGTGCCAGCAGAAGGGACAGGGGGCAAATGAACACTGAAGCTTTCTTT; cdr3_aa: CASRRDRGQMNTEAFF
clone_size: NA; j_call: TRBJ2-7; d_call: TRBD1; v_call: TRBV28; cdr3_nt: TGTGCCAGCTCCGGGACAGGGACCTCCTACGAGCAGTACTTC; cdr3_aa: CASSGTGTSYEQYF
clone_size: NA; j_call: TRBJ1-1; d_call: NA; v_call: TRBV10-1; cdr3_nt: TGCGCCAGCCCTTTCGGGGGGAACACTGAAGCTTTCTTT; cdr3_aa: CASPFGGNTEAFF
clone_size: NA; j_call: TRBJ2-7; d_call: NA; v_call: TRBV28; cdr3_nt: TGTGCCAGCTCGGAGGGGATGAACCCAGACTACGAGCAGTACTTC; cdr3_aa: CASSEGMNPDYEQYF
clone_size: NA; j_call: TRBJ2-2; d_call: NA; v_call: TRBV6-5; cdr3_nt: TGTGCCAGCAGTTACTCGAATTGGGGAACCGGGGAGCTGTTTTTT; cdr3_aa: CASSYSNWGTGELFF
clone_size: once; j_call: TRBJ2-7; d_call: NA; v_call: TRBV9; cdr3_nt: TGTGCCAGCAGCCCCCTAGGGGGTAGCTCCTACGAGCAGTACTTC; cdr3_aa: CASSPLGGSSYEQYF
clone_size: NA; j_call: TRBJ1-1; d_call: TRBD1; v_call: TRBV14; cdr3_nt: TGTGCCAGCAGCCAAGGAGGACAGGGGACGAACACTGAAGCTTTCTTT; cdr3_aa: CASSQGGQGTNTEAFF
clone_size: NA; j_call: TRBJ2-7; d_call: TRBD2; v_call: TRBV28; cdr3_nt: TGTGCCAGCAGACCTAGCGGGATCGCTTACGAGCAGTACTTC; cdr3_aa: CASRPSGIAYEQYF
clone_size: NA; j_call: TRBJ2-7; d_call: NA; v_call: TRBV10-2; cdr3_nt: TGCGCCAGCAGCCCCGGACTATTCCAATCCTACGAGCAGTACTTC; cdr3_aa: CASSPGLFQSYEQYF
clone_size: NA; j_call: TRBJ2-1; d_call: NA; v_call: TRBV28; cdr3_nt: TGTGCCAGCAGTTTATGGGATCGGGGGTCCAATGAGCAGTTCTTC; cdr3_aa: CASSLWDRGSNEQFF
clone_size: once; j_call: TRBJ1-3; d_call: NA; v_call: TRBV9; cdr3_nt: TGTGCCAGCAGCCCCCAAAGGGCTGGAAACACCATATATTTT; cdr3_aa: CASSPQRAGNTIYF